The next 15 T cell receptor beta chains were all read from a single sample in a study of radiotherapy plus CTLA-4 blockade in lung cancer. Some clones are missing from TCRdb's copy, which holds only in-frame ones; the method was immunoSEQ multiplex PCR. The sample contains about 49,000 clones, approximately 81% of which appear only once. Sequenced material: peripheral blood, taken from a patient treated with radiotherapy plus ipilimumab. The receptors here all came from a human donor with non-small cell lung cancer whose response to radiotherapy plus ipilimumab could not be evaluated.

The CDR3 DNA reads as TGTGCCAGCAGCCATAGCTCGGGTGAATCCTACAATGAGCAGTTCTTC. Translated: CASSHSSGESYNEQFF. J is TRBJ2-1 and V is TRBV7-9; D is unresolved. V lost 5 bases and J 1 base, leaving 15 bases between the germline ends. Looked up from germline, CDR1 is SEHNR and CDR2 is FQNEAQ (reference sequence). The CDR3 totals 16 residues.

The J gene is TRBJ1-4, the V gene TRBV19, with D tentatively TRBD1 (5 bases). Trimming took off 4 bases at V and 6 bases at J, with 12 bases between the two ends. The CDR3 is made up of 14 amino acids. Germline lookup yields CDR1 LNHDA and CDR2 SQIVND (reference sequence). This CDR3 is CASSNAGKYEKLFF. DNA of the CDR3: TGTGCCAGTAGTAACGCAGGGAAGTATGAAAAACTGTTTTTT.

This sequence joins TRBV7-9 and TRBJ2-3; 9 nucleotides line up with TRBD2. The CDR3 contains 14 residues. Germline-derived CDR1 and CDR2 are SEHNR and FQNEAQ (reference sequence). V lost 6 bases to trimming and J lost 4 bases; unmatched junction nucleotides: 5. The CDR3 coding sequence is TGTGCCAGCAGAGCAGCGGGAGGCTCAGATACGCAGTATTTT. The encoded protein is CASRAAGGSDTQYF.

The chain joins TRBV30 to TRBJ1-1; D is perhaps TRBD1 (5 bases). The germline V and J ends were trimmed by 1 base and 7 bases, with 16 bases remaining between them. Per the germline V gene, CDR1 is GTSNPN and CDR2 is SVGIG (reference sequence). The CDR3 length is 14 residues. The CDR3 region has the DNA TGTGCCTGGAGTGGGGCGGCAGGGAGGGATGAAGCTTTCTTT. Its translation: CAWSGAAGRDEAFF.

The CDR3 DNA reads TGTGCCAGCAGCTTTTCGGCAGGGTCGGCTTTCTTT. As protein: CASSFSAGSAFF. This chain connects TRBV11-2 to TRBJ1-1; perhaps TRBD1 as D (5 bases). Germline lookup yields CDR1 SGHAT and CDR2 FQNNGV. The CDR3 runs to 12 residues. V dropped 3 bases and J dropped 11 bases, with 13 bases sitting between them.

The chain is built from TRBV2 and TRBJ2-1; 7 bases line up with TRBD2. The CDR3 length is 16 residues. CDR1 SNHLY and CDR2 FYNNEI come from the germline V gene. The trim removed 8 bases at V and 3 bases at J, leaving 13 bases unmatched. The CDR3 spells CASGRPPAGDYNEQFF. The CDR3 DNA reads as TGTGCCAGCGGACGCCCGCCGGCGGGAGACTACAATGAGCAGTTCTTC.

V gene TRBV28 combines with J gene TRBJ1-2; 8 bases match TRBD1. The V gene's germline CDR1 is MDHEN and CDR2 SYDVKM. The V gene end was trimmed by 8 bases and the J gene end by 7 bases; junction bases not matched to a gene: 9. This CDR3 region has 13 residues. This chain's CDR3 is CASSWTGFGGYTF. The DNA for the CDR3 is TGTGCCAGCTCATGGACAGGGTTTGGTGGCTACACCTTC.

This clone was observed a handful of times. J is TRBJ1-2 and V is TRBV4-1, with unresolved D. The CDR3 runs to 14 residues. Trimming left V 4 bases short and J 8 bases short, with 17 bases between. Per the germline V gene, CDR1 is MGHRA and CDR2 is YSYEKL. The DNA for the CDR3 is TGCGCCAGCAGCCCCCTCCTTGAGCCTGCGGGCTACACCTTC. Translation: CASSPLLEPAGYTF.

This clone occurred once. J is TRBJ2-3 and V is TRBV28; 12 bases fit TRBD2. Germline V CDR1 and CDR2: MDHEN, SYDVKM. V gave up 8 bases and J gave up 4 bases; unmatched junction bases: 1. The CDR3 is 13 amino acids. CDR3 sequence: CASGLAGSDTQYF. In DNA form, the CDR3 reads TGTGCCAGCGGACTAGCGGGGTCAGATACGCAGTATTTT. The whole variable domain, filled in from reference TRBV28 and TRBJ2-3, reads DVKVTQSSRYLVKRTGEKVFLECVQDMDHENMFWYRQDPGLGLRLIYFSYDVKMKEKGDIPEGYSVSREKKERFSLILESASTNQTSMYLCASGLAGSDTQYFGPGTRLTVL.

The chain uses TRBV7-3 and TRBJ2-7; D is undetermined. Germline CDR1 is SGHTA and CDR2 is FQGTGA. The V end was cut by 5 bases, the J end by 2 bases, with 13 bases between. This CDR3 is 14 amino acids long. The CDR3: CASSPSGTPYEQYF. CDR3 bases: TGTGCCAGCAGCCCTTCAGGCACCCCCTACGAGCAGTACTTC.

This clone was recorded only once. The chain has TRBV2 and TRBJ2-2; D uncertain. This CDR3 comprises 15 residues. The V gene lost 2 bases and the J gene lost 4 bases, with 11 bases spanning the gap. Germline CDR1 reads SNHLY; CDR2 reads FYNNEI. The CDR3 sequence: CASSESGFGTGELFF. The CDR3 DNA sequence: TGTGCCAGCAGTGAATCGGGTTTCGGCACCGGGGAGCTGTTTTTT.

This CDR3 is CARGGTEDGYTF. Written as DNA, the CDR3 is TGTGCCAGGGGTGGGACAGAAGATGGCTACACCTTC. V usage is TRBV2 and J usage is TRBJ1-2; 7 positions agree with TRBD1. The CDR3 covers 12 residues. The germline gives CDR1 SNHLY, CDR2 FYNNEI. J lost 6 bases, V lost 9 bases, and 7 bases had no gene match.

This chain links TRBV5-4 with TRBJ2-5, with a weak D call TRBD1 (6 bases). CDR3 length: 16 residues. The germline V gene has CDR1 SGHNT and CDR2 YYREEE (reference sequence). Trimming shortened V by 0 bases and J by 1 base, and 13 bases separated the two germline ends. Written as DNA, the CDR3 is TGTGCCAGCAGCTTGGAGGCAGGGGACCCCCAAGAGACCCAGTACTTC. Translated, it gives CASSLEAGDPQETQYF.

The chain links TRBV28 to TRBJ1-2, with D possibly TRBD1 on 6 matching bases. CDR1 and CDR2 (germline): MDHEN, SYDVKM. Trimming cost V 6 bases and J 4 bases, with 9 bases left between them. The length of the CDR3 is 12 residues. The CDR3 coding sequence is TGTGCCAGCAGACCGACAGGCTATGGCTACACCTTC. It codes for CASRPTGYGYTF.

This clone has only a few counts. V is TRBV7-6 and J is TRBJ2-6; D is uncertain. The germline V and J ends were trimmed by 5 bases and 0 bases, with 8 bases remaining between them. CDR3 length: 15 residues. Looked up from germline, CDR1 is SGHVS and CDR2 is FNYEAQ. The CDR3 DNA sequence: TGTGCCAGCAGCCAACCGCGCTCTGGGGCCAACGTCCTGACTTTC. Protein sequence: CASSQPRSGANVLTF.